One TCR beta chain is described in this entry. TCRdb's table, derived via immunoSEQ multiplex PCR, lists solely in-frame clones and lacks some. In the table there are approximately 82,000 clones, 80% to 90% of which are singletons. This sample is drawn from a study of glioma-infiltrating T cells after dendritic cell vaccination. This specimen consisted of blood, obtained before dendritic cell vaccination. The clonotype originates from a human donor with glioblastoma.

The CDR3 coding sequence is TGTGCCAGCAGCCAACTCCGGGACAGAGACAATGAGCAGTTCTTC. As protein: CASSQLRDRDNEQFF. This chain links TRBV7-9 with TRBJ2-1; 7 bases agree with TRBD1. The CDR3 consists of 15 residues. CDR1 and CDR2 from the germline V gene are SEHNR and FQNEAQ (reference sequence). V shed 5 bases and J 5 bases; nucleotides not matched to a gene: 9.